This TCR beta chain is drawn from a study of blood T cell repertoires in COVID-19. Only in-frame clones appear in the TCRdb table, and some are missing; sequencing was by immunoSEQ multiplex PCR. The sample lists about 240,000 clones, roughly 87% occurring once. V was cut by 8 bases and J by 0 bases, with 8 bases left in between. CDR1 SGHVS and CDR2 FQNEAQ come from the germline V gene. This CDR3 is 14 amino acids long. The receptor's source is a man aged 55 to 70 who had recovered from COVID-19. V and J are TRBV7-8 and TRBJ2-6; D unresolved. The sequencing sample was made of peripheral blood. The CDR3 bases are TGTGCCAGCGATGAGCACTCTGGGGCCAACGTCCTGACTTTC. Translation: CASDEHSGANVLTF.